The 29 T cell receptor beta chains reported below all come from one sample, sequenced in a study of technical replicates of blood from a handful of donors. The method was immunoSEQ multiplex PCR; TCRdb's version includes in-frame clones alone and lacks a portion of them. Of approximately 70,000 clones in the sample, around 95% were seen once. The sequencing sample was made of T cells isolated from PBMCs. The receptor set was obtained from a human donor in good health.

V is TRBV11-2 and J is TRBJ2-3, with 8 bases lining up with TRBD2. The length of the CDR3 is 15 residues. Germline CDR1 reads SGHAT; CDR2 reads FQNNGV. The V segment lost 1 base and the J segment 4 bases; nucleotides outside the gene matches: 4. The DNA for the CDR3 is TGTGCCAGCAGCTTAGTGGGGACTAGGGCAGATACGCAGTATTTT. It codes for CASSLVGTRADTQYF.

V and J are TRBV28 and TRBJ2-7; D is perhaps TRBD1 (6 bases). The CDR3 spans 13 residues. Germline V lookup: CDR1 MDHEN, CDR2 SYDVKM. V dropped 8 bases and J dropped 0 bases, with 11 bases sitting between them. The DNA of the CDR3 is TGTGCCAGCCGCAGGGGTAGCTCCTACGAGCAGTACTTC. It yields the protein CASRRGSSYEQYF.

The rearrangement links TRBV7-9 to TRBJ2-1, with 8 nucleotides matching TRBD1. Germline-derived CDR1 and CDR2 are SEHNR and FQNEAQ (reference sequence). J was trimmed by 4 bases and V by 5 bases; bases with no gene match: 7. The CDR3 runs 15 residues. The CDR3 DNA follows: TGTGCCAGCAGCACGGACAGGGAATTTTACAATGAGCAGTTCTTC. This gives the protein CASSTDREFYNEQFF.

This chain links TRBV29-1 with TRBJ1-1; a possible D gene is TRBD1 (6 bases). Germline loops: CDR1 SQVTM, CDR2 ANQGSEA. The CDR3 spans 14 residues. V lost 6 bases, J lost 3 bases, and 17 bases lay in between. CDR3 loop: CSVPLGGPYTEAFF. DNA of the CDR3: TGCAGCGTCCCATTAGGGGGACCTTACACTGAAGCTTTCTTT.

This clone was seen a single time. V gene TRBV6-6 combines with J gene TRBJ1-1; 7 bases match TRBD1. Germline trimming cut 4 bases from V and 2 bases from J; bases unmatched to any gene: 7. From germline, CDR1 is MNHNY and CDR2 SVGAGI (reference sequence). CDR3 length: 15 residues. The CDR3 region is CASSSPDRANTEAFF. The CDR3 coding sequence is TGTGCCAGCAGTTCCCCTGACAGGGCCAACACTGAAGCTTTCTTT.

The count of this clone is one. The rearrangement links TRBV27 to TRBJ1-1; a possible D gene is TRBD1 (5 bases). V lost 2 bases and J 4 bases, leaving 11 bases between the germline ends. This CDR3 region has 14 residues. Germline V CDR1 and CDR2: MNHEY, SMNVEV (reference sequence). For the CDR3, the DNA is TGTGCCAGCAGTTTAAATGGGGGAGGCACTGAAGCTTTCTTT. Its translation: CASSLNGGGTEAFF.

The chain uses TRBV5-6 and TRBJ2-7; D may be TRBD1 (5 bases). Trimming pared 4 bases from V and 3 bases from J, leaving 14 bases between. The CDR3 sequence is 14 residues long. Germline values: CDR1 SGHDT, CDR2 YYEEEE. This chain's CDR3 is CASSPTDSRYEQYF. The CDR3 DNA follows: TGTGCCAGCAGCCCGACCGACAGCCGCTACGAGCAGTACTTC.

The chain carries TRBV19 and TRBJ1-1; D is undetermined. Germline lookup yields CDR1 LNHDA and CDR2 SQIVND (reference sequence). This CDR3 spans 15 amino acids. Between the trimmed V and J ends, which lost 5 bases and 1 base, there was a span of 14 bases. CDR3 sequence reads: CASSGRSAENTEAFF. The DNA of the CDR3 is TGTGCCAGTAGTGGCCGATCCGCAGAGAACACTGAAGCTTTCTTT.

V usage is TRBV28 and J usage is TRBJ1-5, with TRBD1 as a possible D gene (6 bases). V lost 6 bases, J lost 1 base, and 10 bases lay in between. Germline loops: CDR1 MDHEN, CDR2 SYDVKM. This CDR3 region has 14 residues. CDR3 in amino acids: CASSRGGSNQPQHF. Here the CDR3 DNA reads TGTGCCAGCAGCAGGGGTGGAAGCAATCAGCCCCAGCATTTT.

The chain is built from TRBV2 and TRBJ2-5; 7 bases align to TRBD1. The V and J ends lost 7 bases and 4 bases, in that order; junction bases with no gene match: 12. Germline V gene data show CDR1 as SNHLY and CDR2 as FYNNEI. This CDR3 is 15 amino acids long. CDR3: CASTLGQPQGETQYF. CDR3 in DNA: TGTGCCAGCACTCTGGGACAGCCGCAAGGAGAGACCCAGTACTTC. Full variable domain (remainder filled in from reference TRBV2 and TRBJ2-5): EPEVTQTPSHQVTQMGQEVILRCVPISNHLYFYWYRQILGQKVEFLVSFYNNEISEKSEIFDDQFSVERPDGSNFTLKIRSTKLEDSAMYFCASTLGQPQGETQYFGPGTRLLVL.

The CDR3 loop reads CARSLVLDLEAGELFF. The CDR3 DNA sequence: TGTGCCAGAAGCTTGGTTTTGGACTTAGAGGCCGGGGAGCTGTTTTTT. The V call is TRBV5-3, the J call TRBJ2-2; TRBD2 might be the D (5 bases). TRBV5-3 is given ORF status, its function remaining uncertain. The CDR3 consists of 16 residues. The V end lost 0 bases, the J end lost 6 bases, and 15 bases lay between the germline ends.

The chain employs TRBV23-1 and TRBJ2-2; 8 bases map to TRBD2. TRBV23-1 is labeled an ORF, and its function is uncertain. This CDR3 is 13 amino acids long. Trimming at V came to 11 bases and at J to 4 bases, leaving 6 bases not matched to a gene. In DNA form, the CDR3 reads TGCGCCGGTTTAGCGGGACGCACCGGGGAGCTGTTTTTT. It encodes CAGLAGRTGELFF.

The chain couples TRBV18 to TRBJ2-7, with 8 bases matching TRBD1. The CDR3 is made up of 13 amino acids. Trimming removed 5 bases from V and 5 bases from J; junction bases left unmatched: 5. The germline gives CDR1 KGHSH, CDR2 LQKENI. CDR3 loop: CASSSTGDDEQYF. The CDR3 DNA follows: TGTGCCAGCTCATCGACAGGGGACGACGAGCAGTACTTC.

The chain carries TRBV9 and TRBJ2-3, with D possibly matching TRBD2 (5 bases). Per germline, CDR1 SGDLS and CDR2 YYNGEE. The CDR3 runs 13 residues. V was pared by 2 bases and J by 2 bases, with 6 bases between. In DNA, the CDR3 is TGTGCCAGCAGCGTCGGGAACACAGATACGCAGTATTTT. Its protein is CASSVGNTDTQYF.

This sequence joins TRBV2 and TRBJ1-5; no definite D call. This CDR3 has 14 amino acids. V lost 5 bases and J lost 8, with 16 bases in between. In germline, CDR1 is SNHLY, CDR2 FYNNEI. The DNA of the CDR3 is TGTGCCAGCAGTATAGGGAGTCGGGGTGAGCCCCAGCATTTT. This translates into CASSIGSRGEPQHF.

The chain joins TRBV5-1 to TRBJ2-7; D is undetermined. Germline V gene sequence: CDR1 SGHRS, CDR2 YFSETQ. V shed 3 bases and J shed 0 bases, with 7 bases lying between them. The length of the CDR3 is 13 residues. The CDR3: CASSSRPSYEQYF. In DNA, the CDR3 is TGCGCCAGCAGCTCGCGGCCCTCCTACGAGCAGTACTTC.

The chain carries TRBV27 and TRBJ2-7, with D tentatively TRBD1 (5 bases). The CDR3 runs 14 residues. V lost 0 bases and J lost 5, with 11 bases in between. Germline CDR1 MNHEY, CDR2 SMNVEV (reference sequence). CDR3 nucleotides: TGTGCCAGCAGTTTATCGGCAGGGATCAACGAGCAGTACTTC. Amino acids: CASSLSAGINEQYF.

This chain joins TRBV11-3 and TRBJ2-1; unclear D gene. CDR1 is SGHNT and CDR2 is YENEEA in the germline V gene. V lost 5 bases, J lost 10 bases, and 18 bases lay in between. The length of the CDR3 is 14 residues. The CDR3 sequence: CASSAAVLWAEQFF. The DNA for the CDR3 is TGTGCCAGCAGCGCCGCAGTCCTTTGGGCCGAGCAGTTCTTC.

The gene calls are TRBV27 and TRBJ2-7; TRBD2 matches 8 bases. CDR3 size: 13 residues. CDR1 is MNHEY and CDR2 is SMNVEV in the germline V gene (reference sequence). The V gene end was trimmed by 5 bases and the J gene end by 6 bases; junction bases not matched to a gene: 6. The chain's CDR3 is CASSLAGGSEQYF. DNA of the CDR3: TGTGCCAGCAGTCTTGCGGGAGGATCCGAGCAGTACTTC.

This clone was recorded once. This chain links TRBV14 with TRBJ2-5; possibly TRBD1 for D (6 bases). Germline assignment: CDR1 SGHDN and CDR2 FVKESK. The CDR3 is made up of 14 amino acids. V lost 8 bases, J lost 7 bases, and 20 bases lay in between. The CDR3 here is CASSHGEGVRTQYF. The DNA of the CDR3 is TGTGCCAGCTCCCATGGCGAGGGGGTCAGGACCCAGTACTTC. Variable domain in full (rest from reference TRBV14 and TRBJ2-5): EAGVTQFPSHSVIEKGQTVTLRCDPISGHDNLYWYRRVMGKEIKFLLHFVKESKQDESGMPNNRFLAERTGGTYSTLKVQPAELEDSGVYFCASSHGEGVRTQYFGPGTRLLVL.

The chain joins TRBV5-1 to TRBJ2-3, with TRBD2 identical over 10 bases. The germline gives CDR1 SGHRS, CDR2 YFSETQ. The V segment lost 4 bases and the J segment 1 base; nucleotides outside the gene matches: 9. This CDR3 comprises 17 residues. The CDR3: CASSPPSGRARTDTQYF. The CDR3 bases are TGCGCCAGCAGCCCGCCAAGCGGGAGGGCCCGCACAGATACGCAGTATTTT. The whole variable domain, filled in from reference TRBV5-1 and TRBJ2-3, reads KAGVTQTPRYLIKTRGQQVTLSCSPISGHRSVSWYQQTPGQGLQFLFEYFSETQRNKGNFPGRFSGRQFSNSRSEMNVSTLELGDSALYLCASSPPSGRARTDTQYFGPGTRLTVL.

The chain has TRBV11-2 and TRBJ1-2; D remains ambiguous. The V and J ends lost 6 bases and 8 bases respectively, with 19 bases between them. The CDR3 consists of 14 residues. In germline, CDR1 is SGHAT, CDR2 FQNNGV. The CDR3 region has the DNA TGTGCCAGCAGAAGCGCCCGATTGAGGGTGGGCTACACCTTC. Protein: CASRSARLRVGYTF. Supplemented by reference TRBV11-2 and TRBJ1-2, the full variable domain reads EAGVAQSPRYKIIEKRQSVAFWCNPISGHATLYWYQQILGQGPKLLIQFQNNGVVDDSQLPKDRFSAERLKGVDSTLKIQPAKLEDSAVYLCASRSARLRVGYTFGSGTRLTVV.

V is TRBV5-1 and J is TRBJ2-6; TRBD1 is a possible D gene (6 bases). In germline, CDR1 is SGHRS, CDR2 YFSETQ. The CDR3 has 15 residues. V lost 4 bases and J lost 2, with 10 bases in between. CDR3 sequence (DNA): TGCGCCAGCAGCCCCGGACAGACTGGGGCCAACGTCCTGACTTTC. Its protein is CASSPGQTGANVLTF.

This clone showed up just a few times. The chain uses TRBV5-1 and TRBJ1-1; 8 nucleotides match TRBD1. V lost 1 base, J lost 1 base, and 0 bases stayed unmatched. CDR3 length: 14 amino acids. Germline loops: CDR1 SGHRS, CDR2 YFSETQ. In DNA form, the CDR3 reads TGCGCCAGCAGCTTGACAGGGGGGAACACTGAAGCTTTCTTT. Protein: CASSLTGGNTEAFF.

This chain uses TRBV4-1 with TRBJ2-7, with 10 bases identical to TRBD2. CDR1 is MGHRA and CDR2 is YSYEKL in the germline V gene. The CDR3 sequence is 15 residues long. The V segment lost 1 base and the J segment 3 bases; nucleotides outside the gene matches: 3. CDR3 residues: CASSQGLAGGYEQYF. The CDR3 DNA reads as TGCGCCAGCAGCCAAGGACTAGCGGGCGGCTACGAGCAGTACTTC.

The chain recombines TRBV4-2 with TRBJ2-7, with 13 bases aligning to TRBD2. Germline V gene sequence: CDR1 LGHNA, CDR2 YNFKEQ. Unmatched junction bases numbered 3, after V lost 5 bases and J lost 5 bases. There are 14 residues in the CDR3. The CDR3 sequence is CASSFGLAGDEQYF. The CDR3 nucleotides are TGTGCCAGCAGCTTCGGACTAGCGGGAGACGAGCAGTACTTC.

This clone was recorded once. The rearrangement uses TRBV9 and TRBJ2-3; D perhaps matches TRBD2 (5 bases). Trimming pared 0 bases from V and 7 bases from J, leaving 24 bases between. Germline V gene lookup returns CDR1 SGDLS and CDR2 YYNGEE. The CDR3 is made up of 18 amino acids. The CDR3 DNA sequence: TGTGCCAGCAGCGTAGACGATGGGAGAACGGGGAACGGGCATACGCAGTATTTT. Its translation is CASSVDDGRTGNGHTQYF.

The rearrangement links TRBV14 to TRBJ2-2, with TRBD2 as a possible D gene (6 bases). This CDR3 is built from 16 residues. CDR1 and CDR2 (germline): SGHDN, FVKESK. V was pared by 1 base and J by 6 bases, with 15 bases between. The CDR3 DNA reads as TGTGCCAGCAGCCAAGTGGAGGGCTTCCTGGCCGGGGAGCTGTTTTTT. Protein sequence: CASSQVEGFLAGELFF.

This clone was seen just once. The chain couples TRBV10-2 to TRBJ2-3; maybe TRBD2 (5 bases). The V and J ends lost 2 bases and 5 bases respectively, with 5 bases between them. Germline V gene lookup returns CDR1 WSHSY and CDR2 SAAADI. This CDR3 is 12 amino acids long. CDR3 region: CASSERGDTQYF. CDR3 bases: TGCGCCAGCAGTGAGCGGGGAGATACGCAGTATTTT.